This TCR beta chain was sequenced in a study of blood T cell repertoires in COVID-19. For the study at large: Acute and convalescent COVID-19 samples came from the United States, Italy and Spain. PBMCs, B-cell-depleted T cells, or T cells provided the cDNA or gDNA that made up the material.

The CDR3 has 16 amino acids. V lost 2 bases and J lost 4, with 17 bases in between. Germline loops: CDR1 SGHAT, CDR2 FQNNGV. Seattle participants joined during active infection and were tracked over time. Per the original data handling: Estimates of nucleated cell counts were drawn from the amplification of reference gene primers. The data were produced by immunoSEQ multiplex PCR, yet TCRdb's version contains in-frame clones alone and is incomplete. The D gene and trimming were derived from the DNA, and the V and J assignments and clone size from that table. The sample shows more than 250,000 clones, approximately 89% of them seen only once.

The sequence was obtained from a woman aged 25 to 45 with COVID-19, enrolled during active disease. The chain carries TRBV11-2 and TRBJ2-5; D perhaps matches TRBD2 (5 bases). What was sequenced was peripheral blood. The chain's CDR3 is CASSLSGRGMAETQYF. The CDR3 DNA sequence: TGTGCCAGCAGCTTATCGGGTCGGGGAATGGCAGAGACCCAGTACTTC.